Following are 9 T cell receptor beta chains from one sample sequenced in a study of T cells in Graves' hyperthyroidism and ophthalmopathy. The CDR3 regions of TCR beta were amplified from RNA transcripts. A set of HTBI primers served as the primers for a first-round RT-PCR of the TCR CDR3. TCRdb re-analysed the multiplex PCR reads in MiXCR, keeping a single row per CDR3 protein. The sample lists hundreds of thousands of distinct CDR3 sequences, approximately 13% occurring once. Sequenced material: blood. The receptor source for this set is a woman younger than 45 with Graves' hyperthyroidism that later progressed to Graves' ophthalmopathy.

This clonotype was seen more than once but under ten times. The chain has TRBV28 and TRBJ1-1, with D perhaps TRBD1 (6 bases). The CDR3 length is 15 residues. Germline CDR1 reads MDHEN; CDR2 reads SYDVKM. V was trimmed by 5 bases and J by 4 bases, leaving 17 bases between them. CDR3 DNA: TGTGCCAGCAGTCCCCGGGACATAGGCGGCACTGAAGCTTTCTTT. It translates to CASSPRDIGGTEAFF.

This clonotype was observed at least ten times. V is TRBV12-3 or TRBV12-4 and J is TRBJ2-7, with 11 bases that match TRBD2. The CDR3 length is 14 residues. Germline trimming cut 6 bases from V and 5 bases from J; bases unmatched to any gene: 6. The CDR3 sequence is CASSVLAGVHEQYF. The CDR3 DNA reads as TGTGCCAGCAGCGTACTAGCGGGAGTCCACGAGCAGTACTTC.

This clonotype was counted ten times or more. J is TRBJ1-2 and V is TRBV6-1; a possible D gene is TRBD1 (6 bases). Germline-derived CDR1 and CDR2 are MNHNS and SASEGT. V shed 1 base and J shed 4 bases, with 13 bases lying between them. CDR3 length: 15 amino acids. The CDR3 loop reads CASSEVATGLYGYTF. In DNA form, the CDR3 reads TGTGCCAGCAGTGAAGTGGCGACAGGCCTCTATGGCTACACCTTC.

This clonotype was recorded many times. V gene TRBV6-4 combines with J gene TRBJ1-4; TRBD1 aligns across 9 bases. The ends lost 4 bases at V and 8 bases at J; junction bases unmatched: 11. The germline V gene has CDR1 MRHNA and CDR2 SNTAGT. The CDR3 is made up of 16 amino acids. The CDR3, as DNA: TGTGCCAGCAGTGCAAGTCCGGGACAGGGTGGCGAAAAACTGTTTTTT. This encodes CASSASPGQGGEKLFF.

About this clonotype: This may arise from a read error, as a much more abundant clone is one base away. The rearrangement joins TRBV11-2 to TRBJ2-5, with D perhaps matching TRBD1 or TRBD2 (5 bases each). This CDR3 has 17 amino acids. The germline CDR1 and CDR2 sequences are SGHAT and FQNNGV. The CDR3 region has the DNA TGTGCCAGCAGCCCCCCCTATGCCACGGGACCTCAAGTGACCCAGTACTTC. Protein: CASSPPYATGPQVTQYF.

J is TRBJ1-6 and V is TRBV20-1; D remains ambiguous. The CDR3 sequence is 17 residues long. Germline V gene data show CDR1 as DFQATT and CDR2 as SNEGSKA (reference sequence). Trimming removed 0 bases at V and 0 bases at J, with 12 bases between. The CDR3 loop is CSARDLVKSSYNSPLHF. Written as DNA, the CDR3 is TGCAGTGCTAGAGATCTAGTCAAGAGCTCCTATAATTCACCCCTCCACTTT.

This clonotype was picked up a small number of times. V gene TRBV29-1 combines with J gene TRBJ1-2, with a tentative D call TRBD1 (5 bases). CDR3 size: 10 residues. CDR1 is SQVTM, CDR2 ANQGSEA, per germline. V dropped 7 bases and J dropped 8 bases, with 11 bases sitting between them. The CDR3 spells CSAWKGGYTF. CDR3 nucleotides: TGCAGCGCTTGGAAGGGGGGCTACACCTTC.

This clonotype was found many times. The CDR3 DNA reads TGTGCCAGCAGCTCGGGACTAGCCATCGGGGAGCTGTTTTTT. This translates into CASSSGLAIGELFF. The chain employs TRBV11-3 and TRBJ2-2; 9 bases are a match to TRBD2. CDR3 size: 14 residues. Germline CDR1 and CDR2: SGHNT and YENEEA. Germline trimming cut 4 bases from V and 7 bases from J; bases unmatched to any gene: 4.

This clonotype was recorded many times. CDR3 bases: TGTGCCAGCAGTCGGGACGTCCATGAAAGCGAGCAGTACTTC. This encodes CASSRDVHESEQYF. V and J are TRBV27 and TRBJ2-7, with D tentatively TRBD1 or TRBD2 (5 bases each). The CDR3 length is 14 residues. Per germline, CDR1 MNHEY and CDR2 SMNVEV (reference sequence). Trimming pared 5 bases from V and 6 bases from J, leaving 17 bases between.